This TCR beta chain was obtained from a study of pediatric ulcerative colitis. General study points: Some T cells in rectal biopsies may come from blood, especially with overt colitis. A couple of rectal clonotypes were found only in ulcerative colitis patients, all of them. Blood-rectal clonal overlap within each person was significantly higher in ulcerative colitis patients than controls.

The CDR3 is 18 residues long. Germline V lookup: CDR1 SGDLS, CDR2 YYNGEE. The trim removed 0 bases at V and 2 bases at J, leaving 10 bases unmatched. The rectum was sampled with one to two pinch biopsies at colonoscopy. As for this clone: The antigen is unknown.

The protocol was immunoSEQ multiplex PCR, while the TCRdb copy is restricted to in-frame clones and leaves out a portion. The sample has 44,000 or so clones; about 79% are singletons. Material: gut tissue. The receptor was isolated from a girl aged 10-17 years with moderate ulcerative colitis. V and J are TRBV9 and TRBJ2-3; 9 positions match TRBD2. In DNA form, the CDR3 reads TGTGCCAGCAGCGTAGCGCTAGCGGGGCCCCTAACCACAGATACGCAGTATTTT. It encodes CASSVALAGPLTTDTQYF. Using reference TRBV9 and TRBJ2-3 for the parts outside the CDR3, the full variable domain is DSGVTQTPKHLITATGQRVTLRCSPRSGDLSVYWYQQSLDQGLQFLIQYYNGEERAKGNILERFSAQQFPDLHSELNLSSLELGDSALYFCASSVALAGPLTTDTQYFGPGTRLTVL.